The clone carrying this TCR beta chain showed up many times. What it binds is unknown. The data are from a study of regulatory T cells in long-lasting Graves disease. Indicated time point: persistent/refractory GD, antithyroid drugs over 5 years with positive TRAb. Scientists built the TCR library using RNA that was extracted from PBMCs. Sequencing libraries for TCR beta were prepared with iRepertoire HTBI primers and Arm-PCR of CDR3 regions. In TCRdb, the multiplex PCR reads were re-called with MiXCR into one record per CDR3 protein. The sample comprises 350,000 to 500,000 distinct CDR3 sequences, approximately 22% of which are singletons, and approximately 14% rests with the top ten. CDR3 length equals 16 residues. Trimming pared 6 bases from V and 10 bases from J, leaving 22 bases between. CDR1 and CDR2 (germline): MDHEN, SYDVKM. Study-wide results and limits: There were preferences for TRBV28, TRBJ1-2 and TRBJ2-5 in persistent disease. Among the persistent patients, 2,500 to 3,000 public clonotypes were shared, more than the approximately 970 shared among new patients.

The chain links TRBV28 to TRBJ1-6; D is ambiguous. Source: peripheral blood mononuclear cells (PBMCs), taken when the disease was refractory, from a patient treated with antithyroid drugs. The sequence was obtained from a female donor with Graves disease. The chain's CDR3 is CASSDPDTMLVSPLHF. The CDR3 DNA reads TGTGCCAGCAGCGACCCCGACACGATGTTGGTGTCACCCCTCCACTTT.